This T cell receptor (beta chain) appears in the sequencing data of a study of blood T cell repertoires in COVID-19. Study as a whole: Samples came from the United States, Italy and Spain, spanning acute and convalescent COVID-19.

How the authors handled the data: Scientists estimated how many nucleated cells there were by amplifying reference gene primers. This table comes from immunoSEQ multiplex PCR, and its TCRdb copy is limited to in-frame clones, with some not included. V, J and clone size derive from that table, while D and trimming were established from the DNA sequence. The table shows about 300,000 clones, with 83% occurring only once. Per the germline V gene, CDR1 is SGDLS and CDR2 is YYNGEE. Between the trimmed V and J ends, which lost 2 bases and 8 bases, there was a span of 14 bases. CDR3 length: 14 amino acids. This clone was detected only a few times.

Sequenced input: peripheral blood. This chain links TRBV9 with TRBJ2-1, with TRBD1 as a possible D gene (5 bases). This TCR was recovered from a woman in her 50s who had recovered from COVID-19. CDR3 in amino acids: CASSVAGRVYEQFF. The CDR3 DNA sequence: TGTGCCAGCAGCGTTGCCGGCAGGGTCTATGAGCAGTTCTTC.